This TCR beta chain was sequenced during a study of T cell responses to AZD1222 COVID-19 vaccine. Using immunoSEQ multiplex PCR, the repertoire was profiled, and TCRdb retains in-frame clones only, with some absent. Of approximately 200,000 clones listed, approximately 90% are singletons. Points on this clone: The antigen is unknown.

The study, taken as a whole, reports: Clonal diversity was possibly underestimated, and white British individuals and females predominated among donors. Reports indicate that nearly half of spike-specific TCRs are directed at unmutated variant regions. Repertoire sampling was restricted to post-peak T cell response timepoints. Following two doses of AZD1222, Spike-specific TCR breadth and depth rose.

The specimen comprised peripheral blood, sampled 28 days after the second AZD1222 dose. The receptor was isolated from an adult who received the AZD1222 COVID-19 vaccine.

The CDR3 here is CASSPRGGELFF. For the CDR3, the DNA is TGTGCCAGCAGCCCGAGAGGCGGGGAGCTGTTTTTT. This rearrangement joins TRBV7-3 to TRBJ2-2; D unclear. The CDR3 is made up of 12 amino acids. Germline V gene data show CDR1 as SGHTA and CDR2 as FQGTGA. With 5 bases removed from V and 7 bases from J, the gap between germline ends came to 8 bases.